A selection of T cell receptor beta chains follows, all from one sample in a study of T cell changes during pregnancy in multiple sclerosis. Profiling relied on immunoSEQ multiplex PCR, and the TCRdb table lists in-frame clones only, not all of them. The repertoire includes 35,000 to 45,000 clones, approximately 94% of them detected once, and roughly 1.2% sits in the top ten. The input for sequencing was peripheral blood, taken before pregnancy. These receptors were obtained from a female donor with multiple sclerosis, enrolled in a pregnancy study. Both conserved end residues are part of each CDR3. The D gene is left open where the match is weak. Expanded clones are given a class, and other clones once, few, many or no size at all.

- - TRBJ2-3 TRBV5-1 CASSLASTDTQYF TGCGCCAGCAGCTTGGCTAGCACAGATACGCAGTATTTT
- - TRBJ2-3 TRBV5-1 CASSLGLSTKDTQYF TGCGCCAGCAGCTTGGGACTAAGTACGAAAGATACGCAGTATTTT
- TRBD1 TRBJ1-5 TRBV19 CASSMVQGARSPQHF TGTGCCAGTAGTATGGTCCAGGGGGCCCGGTCGCCCCAGCATTTT
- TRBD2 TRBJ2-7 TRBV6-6 CASSGTSGSYEQYF TGTGCCAGCAGCGGGACTAGCGGCTCCTACGAGCAGTACTTC
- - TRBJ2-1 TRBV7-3 CASSRTGLNEQFF TGTGCCAGCAGCCGTACTGGACTCAATGAGCAGTTCTTC
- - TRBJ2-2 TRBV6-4 CASSETSTGELFF TGTGCCAGCAGTGAGACTAGCACCGGGGAGCTGTTTTTT
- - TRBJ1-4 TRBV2 CASQDRRNEKLFF TGTGCCAGCCAAGACAGGCGGAATGAAAAACTGTTTTTT
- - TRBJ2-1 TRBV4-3 CASTLTWGEVSYNEQFF TGCGCCAGCACCTTAACCTGGGGGGAGGTCTCCTACAATGAGCAGTTCTTC
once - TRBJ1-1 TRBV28 CASSFPGRGATEAFF TGTGCCAGCAGCTTCCCTGGGAGGGGAGCTACTGAAGCTTTCTTT
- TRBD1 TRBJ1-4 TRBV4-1 CASSMTGYNEKLFF TGCGCCAGCAGCATGACAGGGTATAATGAAAAACTGTTTTTT
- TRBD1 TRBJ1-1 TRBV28 CASSLTGVYTEAFF TGTGCCAGCAGTTTAACAGGGGTATACACTGAAGCTTTCTTT
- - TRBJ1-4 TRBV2 CASTRREKLFF TGTGCCAGCACCCGGCGGGAAAAACTGTTTTTT
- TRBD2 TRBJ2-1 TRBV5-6 CASSRREGPLNEQFF TGTGCCAGCAGCCGGCGGGAGGGCCCGTTGAATGAGCAGTTCTTC
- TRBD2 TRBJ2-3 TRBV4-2 CASSQAPSGRADTQYF TGTGCCAGCAGCCAAGCTCCTAGCGGGAGGGCAGATACGCAGTATTTT
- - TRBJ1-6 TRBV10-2 CASSDPNPGHPSSPLHF TGCGCCAGCAGCGACCCCAACCCGGGACACCCGTCTTCACCCCTCCACTTT
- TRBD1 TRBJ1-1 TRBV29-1 CSEIGTGVNTEAFF TGCAGCGAGATAGGGACAGGGGTGAACACTGAAGCTTTCTTT
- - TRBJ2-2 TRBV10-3 CAIRTNRDTGELFF TGTGCCATCAGGACTAACAGGGACACCGGGGAGCTGTTTTTT
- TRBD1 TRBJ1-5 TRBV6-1 CASSEGETGYSNQPQHF TGTGCCAGCAGTGAAGGGGAGACAGGGTATAGCAATCAGCCCCAGCATTTT
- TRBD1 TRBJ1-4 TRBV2 CASIEGQGVEKLFF TGTGCCAGCATTGAGGGACAGGGTGTGGAAAAACTGTTTTTT
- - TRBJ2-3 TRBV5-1 CASSLAAGYADTQYF TGCGCCAGCAGCTTGGCCGCGGGGTACGCAGATACGCAGTATTTT
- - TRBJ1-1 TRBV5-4 CASSSTGSGTEAFF TGTGCCAGCAGCTCCACAGGGTCGGGCACTGAAGCTTTCTTT
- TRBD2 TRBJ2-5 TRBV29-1 CSVVQGGSGMETQYF TGCAGCGTGGTTCAAGGCGGGAGTGGGATGGAGACCCAGTACTTC
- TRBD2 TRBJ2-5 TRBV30 CAWSVGAGETQYF TGTGCCTGGAGTGTGGGAGCGGGGGAGACCCAGTACTTC
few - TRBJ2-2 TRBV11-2 CASSSLGGTNTGELFF TGTGCCAGCAGCTCTTTAGGCGGGACGAACACCGGGGAGCTGTTTTTT
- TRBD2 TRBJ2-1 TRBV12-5 CASGLSGLAGGGEQFF TGTGCTAGTGGTTTGTCGGGACTAGCGGGAGGAGGTGAGCAGTTCTTC
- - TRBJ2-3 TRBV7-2 CASSLGSSVRTDTQYF TGTGCCAGCAGCTTAGGGTCTAGCGTTCGCACAGATACGCAGTATTTT
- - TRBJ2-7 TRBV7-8 CASSLRRLGTTYEQYF TGTGCCAGCAGCCTCCGACGACTAGGGACGACCTACGAGCAGTACTTC
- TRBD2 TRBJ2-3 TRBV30 CAWSEGTSRTDTQYF TGTGCCTGGAGCGAAGGGACTAGTCGCACAGATACGCAGTATTTT
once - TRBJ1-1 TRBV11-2 CASSLGPRTEAFF TGTGCCAGCAGCCTCGGTCCCCGCACTGAAGCTTTCTTT
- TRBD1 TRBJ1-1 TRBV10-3 CAISGTGEQTEAFF TGTGCCATCAGTGGGACAGGGGAGCAGACGGAAGCTTTCTTT
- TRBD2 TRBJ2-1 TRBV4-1 CASSAGTSGYNEQFF TGCGCCAGCAGCGCCGGGACTAGCGGGTACAATGAGCAGTTCTTC
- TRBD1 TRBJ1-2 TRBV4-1 CASSQLGQGPYGYTF TGCGCCAGCAGCCAATTGGGACAGGGACCCTATGGCTACACCTTC
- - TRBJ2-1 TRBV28 CASNLNRESNEQFF TGTGCCAGCAACCTAAACAGGGAGAGCAATGAGCAGTTCTTC
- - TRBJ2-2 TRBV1 CTSSSSGSEDGELFF TGCACCAGCAGTAGTAGCGGGAGTGAGGACGGGGAGCTGTTTTTT
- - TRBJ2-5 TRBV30 CAWSPLRGETQYF TGTGCCTGGAGCCCGCTAAGGGGGGAGACCCAGTACTTC
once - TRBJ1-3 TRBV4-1 CASSQEGEGLNTIYF TGCGCCAGCAGCCAAGAGGGTGAGGGTTTAAACACCATATATTTT
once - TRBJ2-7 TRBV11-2 CASSSLIYEQYF TGTGCCAGCAGCTCGCTAATCTACGAGCAGTACTTC
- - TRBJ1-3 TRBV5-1 CASSLEGALDTIYF TGCGCCAGCAGCTTGGAAGGGGCCTTGGACACCATATATTTT
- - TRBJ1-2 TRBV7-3 CASSMDSYGYTF TGTGCCAGCAGCATGGACAGCTATGGCTACACCTTC
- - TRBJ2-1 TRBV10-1 CASSEYRGGSYNEQFF TGCGCCAGCAGTGAGTATAGGGGTGGCTCCTACAATGAGCAGTTCTTC
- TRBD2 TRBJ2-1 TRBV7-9 CASSSRGLAGGGEQFF TGTGCCAGCAGCTCCAGGGGGCTAGCGGGAGGGGGTGAGCAGTTCTTC
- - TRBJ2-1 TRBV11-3 CASITLRREGYNEQFF TGTGCCAGCATTACCCTTCGGAGGGAAGGATATAATGAGCAGTTCTTC
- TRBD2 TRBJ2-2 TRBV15 CATSKASGSANTGELFF TGTGCCACCAGCAAGGCTAGCGGGAGTGCGAACACCGGGGAGCTGTTTTTT
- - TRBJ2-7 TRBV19 CASSPLGEARGEQYF TGTGCCAGTAGTCCCCTTGGAGAAGCCAGGGGAGAGCAGTACTTC
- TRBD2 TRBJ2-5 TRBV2 CASTRTSETVSQYF TGTGCCAGCACCCGGACTAGCGAGACAGTATCCCAGTACTTC
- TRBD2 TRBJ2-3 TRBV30 CAWSVGSGSADTQYF TGTGCCTGGAGTGTAGGTAGCGGGTCTGCAGATACGCAGTATTTT
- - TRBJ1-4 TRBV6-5 CASSYSGDTTNEKLFF TGTGCCAGCAGTTACTCGGGGGACACAACTAATGAAAAACTGTTTTTT
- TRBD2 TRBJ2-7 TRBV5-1 CASSLGTSGTYEQYF TGCGCCAGCAGCTTGGGGACTAGCGGGACTTACGAGCAGTACTTC
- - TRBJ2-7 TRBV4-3 CASSQARYSYEQYF TGCGCCAGCAGCCAAGCTCGCTACTCCTACGAGCAGTACTTC
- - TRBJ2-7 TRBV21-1 CASSKRSQTHSYEQYF TGTGCCAGCAGCAAAAGGAGCCAGACCCACTCCTACGAGCAGTACTTC